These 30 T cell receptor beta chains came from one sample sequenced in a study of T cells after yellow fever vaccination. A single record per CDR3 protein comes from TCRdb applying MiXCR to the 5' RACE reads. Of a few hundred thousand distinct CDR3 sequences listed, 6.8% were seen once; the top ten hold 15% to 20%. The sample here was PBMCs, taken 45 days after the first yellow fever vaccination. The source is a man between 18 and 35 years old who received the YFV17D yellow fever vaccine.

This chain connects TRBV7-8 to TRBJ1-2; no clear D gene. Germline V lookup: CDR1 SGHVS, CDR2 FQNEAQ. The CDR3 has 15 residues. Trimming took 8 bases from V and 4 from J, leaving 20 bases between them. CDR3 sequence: CASFQGPPLSYGYTF. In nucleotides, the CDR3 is TGTGCCAGCTTTCAAGGGCCACCTCTAAGCTATGGCTACACCTTC.

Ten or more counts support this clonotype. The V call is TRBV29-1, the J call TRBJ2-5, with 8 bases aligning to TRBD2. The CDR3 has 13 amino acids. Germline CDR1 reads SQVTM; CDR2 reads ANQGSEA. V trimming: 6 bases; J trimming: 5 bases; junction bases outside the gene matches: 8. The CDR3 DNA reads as TGCAGCGTCGCGGGGGGCGACGGGGAGACCCAGTACTTC. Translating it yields CSVAGGDGETQYF.

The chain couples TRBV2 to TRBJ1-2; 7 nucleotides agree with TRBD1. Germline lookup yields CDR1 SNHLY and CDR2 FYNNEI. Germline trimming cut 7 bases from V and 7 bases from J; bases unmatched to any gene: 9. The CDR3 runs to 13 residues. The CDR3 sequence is CASTLTGLRGYTF. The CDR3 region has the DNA TGTGCCAGCACCTTGACAGGGTTGCGTGGCTACACCTTC.

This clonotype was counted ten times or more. DNA of the CDR3: TGTGCCAGCAGCCTAGCCGTGCGGACGCAGGGCCTGCTGTTGGATGGCTACACCTTC. Protein: CASSLAVRTQGLLLDGYTF. The J gene is TRBJ1-2, the V gene TRBV28, with TRBD1 as a possible D gene (5 bases). V was clipped by 6 bases and J by 6 bases, with 32 bases between them. This CDR3 region has 19 residues. Looked up from germline, CDR1 is MDHEN and CDR2 is SYDVKM.

The CDR3 reads CASSLEGQSAYGYTF. The DNA of the CDR3 is TGTGCCAGCAGCTTGGAGGGCCAGAGCGCTTATGGCTACACCTTC. The rearrangement links TRBV5-5 to TRBJ1-2; no clear D. V was pared by 0 bases and J by 5 bases, with 14 bases between. The CDR3 spans 15 residues. In germline, CDR1 is SGHKS, CDR2 YYEKEE (reference sequence).

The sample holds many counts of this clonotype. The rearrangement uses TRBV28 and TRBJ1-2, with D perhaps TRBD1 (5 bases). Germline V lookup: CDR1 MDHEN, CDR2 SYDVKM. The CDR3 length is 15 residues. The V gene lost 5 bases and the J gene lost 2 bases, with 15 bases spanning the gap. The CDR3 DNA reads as TGTGCCAGCAGTACGCCCGGGGCTGGAAACTATGGCTACACCTTC. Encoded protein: CASSTPGAGNYGYTF.

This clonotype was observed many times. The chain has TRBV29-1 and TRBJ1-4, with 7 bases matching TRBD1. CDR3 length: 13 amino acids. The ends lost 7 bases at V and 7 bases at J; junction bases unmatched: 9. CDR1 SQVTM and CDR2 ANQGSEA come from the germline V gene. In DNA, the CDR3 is TGCAGCGCGACCGAGACAGGGACTGAAAAACTGTTTTTT. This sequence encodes CSATETGTEKLFF.

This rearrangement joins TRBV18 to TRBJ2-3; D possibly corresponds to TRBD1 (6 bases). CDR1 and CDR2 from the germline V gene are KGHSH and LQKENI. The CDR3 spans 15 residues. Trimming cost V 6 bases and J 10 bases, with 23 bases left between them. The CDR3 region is CASSPPLSDRFAQYF. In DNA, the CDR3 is TGTGCCAGCTCCCCTCCTCTTAGCGACAGGTTCGCGCAGTATTTT.

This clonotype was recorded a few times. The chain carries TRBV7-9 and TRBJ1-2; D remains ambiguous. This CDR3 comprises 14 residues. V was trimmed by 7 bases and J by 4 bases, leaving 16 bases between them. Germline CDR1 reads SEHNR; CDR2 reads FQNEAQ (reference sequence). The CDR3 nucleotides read TGTGCCAGCACCTATGCCCCGACGGTCTATGGCTACACCTTC. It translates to CASTYAPTVYGYTF.

The CDR3 DNA reads as TGCGCCAGCAGCCAGGACCACCAAGAGACCCAGTACTTC. This codes for CASSQDHQETQYF. The rearrangement links TRBV4-1 to TRBJ2-5; D is undetermined. The CDR3 has 13 residues. Germline CDR1 and CDR2: MGHRA and YSYEKL. V was cut by 3 bases and J by 0 bases, with 5 bases left in between.

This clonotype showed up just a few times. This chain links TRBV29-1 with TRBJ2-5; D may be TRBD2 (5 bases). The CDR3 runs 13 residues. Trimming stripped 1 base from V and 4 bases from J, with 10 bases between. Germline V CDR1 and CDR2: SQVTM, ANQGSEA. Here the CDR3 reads CSVEGREGETQYF. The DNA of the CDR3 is TGCAGCGTTGAAGGGCGCGAGGGAGAGACCCAGTACTTC.

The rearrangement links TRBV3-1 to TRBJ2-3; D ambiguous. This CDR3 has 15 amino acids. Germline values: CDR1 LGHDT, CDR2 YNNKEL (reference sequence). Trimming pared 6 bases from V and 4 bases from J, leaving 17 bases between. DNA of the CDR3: TGTGCCAGCAGTCCAGTGGCCAGCACCGCAGATACGCAGTATTTT. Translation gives CASSPVASTADTQYF.

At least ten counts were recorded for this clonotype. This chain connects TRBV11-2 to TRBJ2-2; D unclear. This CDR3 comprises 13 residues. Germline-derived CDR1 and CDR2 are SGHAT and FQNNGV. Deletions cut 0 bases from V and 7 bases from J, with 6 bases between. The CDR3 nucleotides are TGTGCCAGCAGCTTAGAGGTTTTCGGGGAGCTGTTTTTT. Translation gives CASSLEVFGELFF.

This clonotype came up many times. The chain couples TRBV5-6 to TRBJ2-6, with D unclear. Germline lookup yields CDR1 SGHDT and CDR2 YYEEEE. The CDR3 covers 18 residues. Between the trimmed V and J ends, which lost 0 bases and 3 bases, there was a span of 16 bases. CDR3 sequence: CASSLALGESYGANVLTF. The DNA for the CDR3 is TGTGCCAGCAGCTTGGCCTTGGGTGAGTCATATGGGGCCAACGTCCTGACTTTC.

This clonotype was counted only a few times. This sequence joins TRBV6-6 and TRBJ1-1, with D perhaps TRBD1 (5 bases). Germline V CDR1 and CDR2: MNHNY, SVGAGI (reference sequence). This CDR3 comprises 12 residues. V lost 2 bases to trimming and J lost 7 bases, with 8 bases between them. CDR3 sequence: CASSYRQLEAFF. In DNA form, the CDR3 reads TGTGCCAGCAGTTACCGACAGCTTGAAGCTTTCTTT.

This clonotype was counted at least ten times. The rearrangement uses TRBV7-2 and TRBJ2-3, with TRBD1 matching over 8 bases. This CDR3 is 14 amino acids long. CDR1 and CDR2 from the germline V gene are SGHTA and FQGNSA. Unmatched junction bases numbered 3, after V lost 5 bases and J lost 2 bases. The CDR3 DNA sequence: TGTGCCAGCAGCCGGACAGGGATCACAGATACGCAGTATTTT. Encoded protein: CASSRTGITDTQYF.

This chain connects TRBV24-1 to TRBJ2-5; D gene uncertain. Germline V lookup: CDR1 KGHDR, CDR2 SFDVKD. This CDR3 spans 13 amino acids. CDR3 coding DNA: TGTGCAACTCAGACCAGAACTGGAGAGACCCAGTACTTC. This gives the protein CATQTRTGETQYF.

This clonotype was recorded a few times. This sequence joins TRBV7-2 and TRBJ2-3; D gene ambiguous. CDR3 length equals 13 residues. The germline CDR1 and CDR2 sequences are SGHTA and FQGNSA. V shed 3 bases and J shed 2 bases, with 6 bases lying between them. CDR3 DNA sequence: TGTGCCAGCAGCTTTCTTTTCACAGATACGCAGTATTTT. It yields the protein CASSFLFTDTQYF.

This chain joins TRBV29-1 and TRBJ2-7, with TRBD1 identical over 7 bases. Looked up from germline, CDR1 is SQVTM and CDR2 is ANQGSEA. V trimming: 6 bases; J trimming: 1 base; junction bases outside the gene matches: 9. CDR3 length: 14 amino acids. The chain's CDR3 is CSVVELDRSYEQYF. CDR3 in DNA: TGCAGCGTGGTCGAACTGGACAGGTCCTACGAGCAGTACTTC.

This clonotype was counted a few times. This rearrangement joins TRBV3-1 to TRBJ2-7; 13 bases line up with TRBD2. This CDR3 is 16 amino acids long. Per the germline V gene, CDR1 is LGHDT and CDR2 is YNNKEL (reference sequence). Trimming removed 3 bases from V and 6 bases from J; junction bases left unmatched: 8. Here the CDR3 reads CASSHGLAGAPLEQYV. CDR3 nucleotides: TGTGCCAGCAGCCACGGACTAGCGGGGGCTCCTCTCGAGCAGTACGTC.

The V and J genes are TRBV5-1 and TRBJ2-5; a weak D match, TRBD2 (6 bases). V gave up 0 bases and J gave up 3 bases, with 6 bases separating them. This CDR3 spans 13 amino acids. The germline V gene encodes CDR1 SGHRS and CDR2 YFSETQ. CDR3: CASSLEREETQYF. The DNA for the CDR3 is TGCGCCAGCAGCTTGGAGCGGGAAGAGACCCAGTACTTC.

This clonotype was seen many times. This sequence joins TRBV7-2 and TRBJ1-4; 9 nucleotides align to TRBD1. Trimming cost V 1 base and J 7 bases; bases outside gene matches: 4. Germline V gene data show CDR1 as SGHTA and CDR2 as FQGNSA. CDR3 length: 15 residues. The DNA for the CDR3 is TGTGCCAGCAGCTTAGGCGGGACAGGGCGTGAAAAACTGTTTTTT. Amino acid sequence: CASSLGGTGREKLFF.

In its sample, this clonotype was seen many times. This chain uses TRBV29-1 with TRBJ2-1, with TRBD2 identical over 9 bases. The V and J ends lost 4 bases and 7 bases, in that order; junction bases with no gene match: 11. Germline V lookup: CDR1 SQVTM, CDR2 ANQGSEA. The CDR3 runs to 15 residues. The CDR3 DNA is TGCAGCGTTGTCCGTCGGCGGGGGGGCGTGAATGAGCAGTTCTTC. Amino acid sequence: CSVVRRRGGVNEQFF.

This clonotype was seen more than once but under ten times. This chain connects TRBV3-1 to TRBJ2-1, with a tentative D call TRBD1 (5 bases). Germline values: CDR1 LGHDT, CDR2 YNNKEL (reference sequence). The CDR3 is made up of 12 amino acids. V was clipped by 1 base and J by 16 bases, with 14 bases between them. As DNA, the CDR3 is TGTGCCAGCAGCCAAGCCGCAGGGTTCACATTCTTC. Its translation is CASSQAAGFTFF.

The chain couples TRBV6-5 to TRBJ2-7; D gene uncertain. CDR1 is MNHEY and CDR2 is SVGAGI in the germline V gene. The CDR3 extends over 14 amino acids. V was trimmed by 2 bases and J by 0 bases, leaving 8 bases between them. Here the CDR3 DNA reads TGTGCCAGCAGTTACGGGCAGCGCTCCTACGAGCAGTACTTC. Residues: CASSYGQRSYEQYF.

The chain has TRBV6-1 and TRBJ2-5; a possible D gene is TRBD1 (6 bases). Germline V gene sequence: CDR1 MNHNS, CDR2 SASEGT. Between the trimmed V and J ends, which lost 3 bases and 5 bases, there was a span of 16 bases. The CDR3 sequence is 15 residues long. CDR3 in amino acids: CASSDMGAPKETQYF. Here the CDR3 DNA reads TGTGCCAGCAGTGATATGGGGGCGCCTAAGGAGACCCAGTACTTC.

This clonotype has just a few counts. DNA of the CDR3: TGTGCCAGCAGCCCCGCAGCGGGGGAGCAAGAGACCCAGTACTTC. This gives the protein CASSPAAGEQETQYF. This chain connects TRBV4-2 to TRBJ2-5; TRBD2 agrees at 8 bases. Losses at the gene ends were 4 bases for V and 2 bases for J; bases not matched to a gene: 6. CDR3 length: 15 residues. CDR1 LGHNA and CDR2 YNFKEQ come from the germline V gene.

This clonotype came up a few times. CDR3 sequence (DNA): TGCGCCAGCAGCCAAGCTTGGGCAGGGCCCAACACTGAAGCTTTCTTT. This codes for CASSQAWAGPNTEAFF. This chain uses TRBV4-3 with TRBJ1-1; a weak D match, TRBD1 (5 bases). Germline CDR1 and CDR2: LGHNA and YSLEER. The V end was cut by 1 base, the J end by 2 bases, with 14 bases between. CDR3 length: 16 amino acids.

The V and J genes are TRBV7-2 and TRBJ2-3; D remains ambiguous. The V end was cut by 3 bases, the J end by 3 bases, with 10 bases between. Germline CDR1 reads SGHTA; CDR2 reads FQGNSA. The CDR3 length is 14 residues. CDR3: CASSFSGVTDTQYF. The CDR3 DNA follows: TGTGCCAGCAGCTTTAGTGGGGTTACAGATACGCAGTATTTT. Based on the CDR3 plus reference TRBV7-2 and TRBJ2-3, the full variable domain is GAGVSQSPSNKVTEKGKDVELRCDPISGHTALYWYRQSLGQGLEFLIYFQGNSAPDKSGLPSDRFSAERTGGSVSTLTIQRTQQEDSAVYLCASSFSGVTDTQYFGPGTRLTVL.

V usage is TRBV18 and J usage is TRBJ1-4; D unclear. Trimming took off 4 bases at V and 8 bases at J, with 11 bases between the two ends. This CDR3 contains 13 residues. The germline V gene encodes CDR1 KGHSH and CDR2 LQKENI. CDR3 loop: CASSRDRAEKLFF. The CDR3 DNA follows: TGTGCCAGCTCACGGGATAGGGCGGAAAAACTGTTTTTT.